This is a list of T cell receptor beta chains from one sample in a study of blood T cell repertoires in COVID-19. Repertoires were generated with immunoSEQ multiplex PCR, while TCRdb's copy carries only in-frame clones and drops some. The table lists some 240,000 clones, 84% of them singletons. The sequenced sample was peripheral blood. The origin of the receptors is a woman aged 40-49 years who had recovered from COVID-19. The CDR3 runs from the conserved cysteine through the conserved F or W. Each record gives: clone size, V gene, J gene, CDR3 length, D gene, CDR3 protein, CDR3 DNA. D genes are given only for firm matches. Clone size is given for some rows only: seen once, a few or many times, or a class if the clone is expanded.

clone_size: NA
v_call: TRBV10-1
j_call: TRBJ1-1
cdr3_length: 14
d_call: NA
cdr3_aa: CASSESGGNTEAFF
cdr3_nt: TGCGCCAGCAGTGAGTCGGGGGGGAACACTGAAGCTTTCTTT

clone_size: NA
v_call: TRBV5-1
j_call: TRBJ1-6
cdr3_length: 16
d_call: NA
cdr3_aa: CASSLDGSANNSPLHF
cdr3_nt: TGCGCCAGCAGCTTGGATGGGTCAGCGAATAATTCACCCCTCCACTTT

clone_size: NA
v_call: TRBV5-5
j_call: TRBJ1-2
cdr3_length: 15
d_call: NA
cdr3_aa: CASSFGGIYNYGYTF
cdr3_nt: TGTGCCAGCAGCTTTGGCGGAATCTATAACTATGGCTACACCTTC

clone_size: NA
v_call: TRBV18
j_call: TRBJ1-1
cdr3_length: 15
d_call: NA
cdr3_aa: CASSGTLNRNTEAFF
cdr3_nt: TGTGCCAGCTCAGGTACCCTAAATCGGAACACTGAAGCTTTCTTT

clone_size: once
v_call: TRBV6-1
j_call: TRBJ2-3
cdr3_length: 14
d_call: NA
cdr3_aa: CASSEQGRADTQYF
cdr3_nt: TGTGCCAGCAGTGAACAGGGTAGGGCAGATACGCAGTATTTT

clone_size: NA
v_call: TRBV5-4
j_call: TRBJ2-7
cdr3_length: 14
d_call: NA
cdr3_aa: CASSYLGLGDEQYF
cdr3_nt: TGTGCCAGCAGCTACTTGGGACTCGGGGACGAGCAGTACTTC

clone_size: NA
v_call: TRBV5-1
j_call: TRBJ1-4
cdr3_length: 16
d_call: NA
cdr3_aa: CASSFRGFTTNEKLFF
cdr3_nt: TGCGCCAGCAGCTTCAGGGGTTTTACAACTAATGAAAAACTGTTTTTT

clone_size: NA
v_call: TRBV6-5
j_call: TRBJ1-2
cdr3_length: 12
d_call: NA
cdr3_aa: CASCGRAYGYTF
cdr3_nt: TGTGCCAGTTGCGGGCGCGCGTATGGCTACACCTTC

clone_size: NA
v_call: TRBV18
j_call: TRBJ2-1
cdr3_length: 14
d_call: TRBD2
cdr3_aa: CASSLSSGDNEQFF
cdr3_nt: TGTGCCAGCTCACTCTCAAGCGGGGACAATGAGCAGTTCTTC

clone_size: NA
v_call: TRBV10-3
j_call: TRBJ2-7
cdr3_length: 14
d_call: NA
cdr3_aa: CAISTKSDSYEQYF
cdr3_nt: TGTGCCATCAGTACCAAAAGCGATTCCTACGAGCAGTACTTC

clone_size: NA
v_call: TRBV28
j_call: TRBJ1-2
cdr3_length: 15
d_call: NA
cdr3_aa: CASSLPRGGNYGYTF
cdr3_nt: TGTGCCAGCAGTTTACCGCGGGGAGGGAACTATGGCTACACCTTC

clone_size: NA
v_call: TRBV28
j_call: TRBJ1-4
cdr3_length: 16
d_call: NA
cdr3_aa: CASSLLMWTVNEKLFF
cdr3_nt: TGTGCCAGCAGTTTATTAATGTGGACAGTTAATGAAAAACTGTTTTTT

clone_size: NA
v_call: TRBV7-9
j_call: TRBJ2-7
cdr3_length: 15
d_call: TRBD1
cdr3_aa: CASSSTGDRANEQYF
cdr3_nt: TGTGCCAGCAGCAGCACCGGGGACAGGGCCAACGAGCAGTACTTC

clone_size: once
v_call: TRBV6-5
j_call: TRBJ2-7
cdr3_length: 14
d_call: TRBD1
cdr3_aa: CATFFPDRSYEQYF
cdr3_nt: TGTGCCACCTTTTTCCCGGACAGGTCCTACGAGCAGTACTTC

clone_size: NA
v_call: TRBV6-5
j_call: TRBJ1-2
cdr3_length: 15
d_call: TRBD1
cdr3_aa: CASSSTTDRGYGYTF
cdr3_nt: TGTGCCAGCAGTTCGACGACGGACAGGGGTTATGGCTACACCTTC

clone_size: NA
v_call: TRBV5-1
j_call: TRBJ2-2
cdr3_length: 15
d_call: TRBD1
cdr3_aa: CASSFDRGRTGELFF
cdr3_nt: TGCGCCAGCAGCTTTGACAGGGGACGGACCGGGGAGCTGTTTTTT

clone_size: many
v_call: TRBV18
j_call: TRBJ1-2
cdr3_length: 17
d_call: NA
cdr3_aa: CASSPSPPDSANYGYTF
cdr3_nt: TGTGCCAGCTCACCTTCACCACCGGACAGCGCCAACTATGGCTACACCTTC

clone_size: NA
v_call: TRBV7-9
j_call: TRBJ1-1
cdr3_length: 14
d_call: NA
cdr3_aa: CASSVGGFNTEAFF
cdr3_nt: TGTGCCAGCAGCGTTGGGGGGTTTAACACTGAAGCTTTCTTT

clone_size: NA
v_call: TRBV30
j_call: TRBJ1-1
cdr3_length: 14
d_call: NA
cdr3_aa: CACLGTSMNTEAFF
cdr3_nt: TGTGCCTGCCTCGGGACAAGCATGAACACTGAAGCTTTCTTT

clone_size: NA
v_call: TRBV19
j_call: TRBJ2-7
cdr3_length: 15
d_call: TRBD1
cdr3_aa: CASSRGTGTLHEQYF
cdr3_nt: TGTGCCAGTAGCCGTGGGACAGGGACCCTTCACGAGCAGTACTTC

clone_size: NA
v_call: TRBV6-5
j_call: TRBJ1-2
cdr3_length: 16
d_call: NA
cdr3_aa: CASSYSTAGDNYGYTF
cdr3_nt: TGTGCCAGCAGTTACTCCACGGCAGGGGACAACTATGGCTACACCTTC

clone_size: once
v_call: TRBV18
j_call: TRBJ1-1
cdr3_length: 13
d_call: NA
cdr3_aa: CASSTGLNTEAFF
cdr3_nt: TGTGCCAGCTCAACAGGGTTGAACACTGAAGCTTTCTTT

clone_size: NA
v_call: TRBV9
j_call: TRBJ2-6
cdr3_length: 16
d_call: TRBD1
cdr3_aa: CASSEGALTGANVLTF
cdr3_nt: TGTGCCAGCAGCGAGGGGGCGTTAACTGGGGCCAACGTCCTGACTTTC

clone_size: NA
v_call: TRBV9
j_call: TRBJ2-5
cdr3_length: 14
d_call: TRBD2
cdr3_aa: CASSILAGAETQYF
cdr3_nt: TGTGCCAGCAGCATATTAGCGGGGGCAGAGACCCAGTACTTC

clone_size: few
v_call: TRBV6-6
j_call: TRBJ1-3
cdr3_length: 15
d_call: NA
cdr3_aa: CASSSTQARRNTIYF
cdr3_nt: TGTGCCAGCAGTTCCACCCAGGCCAGGAGAAACACCATATATTTT

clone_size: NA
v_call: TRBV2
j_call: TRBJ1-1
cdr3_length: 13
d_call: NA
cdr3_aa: CASSEAYYTEAFF
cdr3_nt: TGTGCCAGCAGTGAAGCGTATTACACTGAAGCTTTCTTT

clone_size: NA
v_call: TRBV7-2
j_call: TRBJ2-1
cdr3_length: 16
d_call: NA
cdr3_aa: CASSPPRSSLDYEQFF
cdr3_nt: TGTGCCAGCAGCCCCCCCCGATCCTCCTTGGACTATGAGCAGTTCTTC

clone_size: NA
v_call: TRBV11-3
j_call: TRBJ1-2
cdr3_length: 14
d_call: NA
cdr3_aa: CASSYGTSGYGYTF
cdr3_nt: TGTGCCAGCAGCTATGGGACATCTGGCTATGGCTACACCTTC

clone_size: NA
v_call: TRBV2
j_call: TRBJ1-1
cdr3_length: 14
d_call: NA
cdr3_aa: CARPQGDMNTEAFF
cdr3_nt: TGTGCCCGACCACAAGGGGACATGAACACTGAAGCTTTCTTT

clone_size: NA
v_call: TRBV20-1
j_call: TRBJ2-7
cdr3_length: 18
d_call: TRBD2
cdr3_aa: CSASPPGLAGGFSYEQYF
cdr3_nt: TGCAGTGCTAGTCCACCGGGACTAGCGGGGGGCTTCTCCTACGAGCAGTACTTC

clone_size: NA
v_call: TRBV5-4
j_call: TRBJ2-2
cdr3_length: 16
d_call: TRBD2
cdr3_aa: CASSESSGGATGELFF
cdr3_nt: TGTGCCAGCAGCGAGTCTAGCGGGGGGGCAACCGGGGAGCTGTTTTTT

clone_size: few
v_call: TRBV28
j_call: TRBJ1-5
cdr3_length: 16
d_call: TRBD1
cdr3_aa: CASMPPGQGRGQPQHF
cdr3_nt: TGTGCCAGCATGCCCCCCGGACAGGGTAGGGGTCAGCCCCAGCATTTT

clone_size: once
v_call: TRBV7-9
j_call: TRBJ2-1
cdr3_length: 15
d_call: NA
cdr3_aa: CASSVRGPLYNEQFF
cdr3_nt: TGTGCCAGCAGCGTCAGAGGGCCCCTGTACAATGAGCAGTTCTTC